The source of this T cell receptor beta chain is a study of cytomegalovirus exposure and HLA in healthy donors. Trimming removed 2 bases from V and 3 bases from J, with 14 bases in between. This CDR3 is built from 15 residues. CDR1 SGHDT and CDR2 YYEEEE come from the germline V gene. The PCR employed 60 Vbeta primers together with 13 Jbeta primers. TCRdb keeps only in-frame clones here, not all; method: immunoSEQ multiplex PCR. The sample carries over 70,000 clones, approximately 68% recorded once. Sequencing was performed on PBMCs. This sequence joins TRBV5-6 and TRBJ1-1; weak D call: TRBD1 (6 bases). The clonotype comes from a woman aged 45-59 years in good health and CMV-seropositive. CDR3 sequence (DNA): TGTGCCAGCAGCTTAATACAGGGATCAGACACTGAAGCTTTCTTT. Its translation is CASSLIQGSDTEAFF.